A single sample gave rise to the 27 T cell receptor beta chains below, sequenced in a study of regulatory T cells in long-lasting Graves disease. Both iRepertoire HTBI primers and Arm-PCR of CDR3 regions were used to build the TCR beta libraries. A single record per CDR3 protein comes from TCRdb applying MiXCR to the multiplex PCR reads. This table has hundreds of thousands of distinct CDR3 sequences, under 25% appearing once. The time point was: persistent/refractory GD, antithyroid drugs over 5 years with positive TRAb. Researchers made the TCR library from RNA that was extracted from PBMCs. This sample comprised peripheral blood mononuclear cells (PBMCs), obtained when the disease was refractory, from a patient treated with antithyroid drugs. The source is a female donor with Graves disease.

In regard to this clonotype: A much larger clone sits a single nucleotide away, making a read error possible. The J gene is TRBJ2-4, the V gene TRBV3-1; D gene unclear. V lost 1 base to trimming and J lost 5 bases, with 12 bases between them. This CDR3 is built from 15 residues. Germline assignment: CDR1 LGHDT and CDR2 YNNKEL (reference sequence). The CDR3 here is CASSQASESQNIQYF. The DNA for the CDR3 is TGTGCCAGCAGCCAAGCAAGCGAGAGCCAAAACATTCAGTACTTC. The entire variable domain, with the rest obtained from reference TRBV3-1 and TRBJ2-4, is as follows: DTAVSQTPKYLVTQMGNDKSIKCEQNLGHDTMYWYKQDSKKFLKIMFSYNNKELIINETVPNRFSPKSPDKAHLNLHINSLELGDSAVYFCASSQASESQNIQYFGAGTRLSVL.

The rearrangement links TRBV5-1 to TRBJ2-1; no definite D call. The V and J ends lost 0 bases and 6 bases respectively, with 10 bases between them. This CDR3 is built from 14 residues. Germline-derived CDR1 and CDR2 are SGHRS and YFSETQ. The CDR3: CASSLDARLNEQFF. As DNA, the CDR3 is TGCGCCAGCAGCTTGGACGCGCGTCTCAATGAGCAGTTCTTC.

This clonotype was detected only a few times. This chain connects TRBV2 to TRBJ2-2; 8 nucleotides match TRBD1. J lost 3 bases, V lost 8 bases, and 8 bases had no gene match. Germline assignment: CDR1 SNHLY and CDR2 FYNNEI. This CDR3 comprises 15 residues. CDR3 in amino acids: CASGAGQGHTGELFF. For the CDR3, the DNA is TGTGCCAGCGGTGCCGGACAGGGCCACACCGGGGAGCTGTTTTTT.

This clonotype was counted between two and nine times. The chain is built from TRBV7-2 and TRBJ2-2; 11 bases match TRBD2. The CDR3 consists of 15 residues. V lost 5 bases to trimming and J lost 6 bases; unmatched junction nucleotides: 5. Germline values: CDR1 SGHTA, CDR2 FQGNSA. CDR3 region: CASSQTSGAPGELFF. CDR3 nucleotides: TGTGCCAGCAGCCAGACTAGCGGGGCACCCGGGGAGCTGTTTTTT.

This clonotype was observed a single time. V gene TRBV7-2 combines with J gene TRBJ2-2; D may correspond to TRBD1 or TRBD2 (5 bases each). Between the trimmed V and J ends, which lost 3 bases and 6 bases, there was a span of 11 bases. Germline CDR1 SGHTA, CDR2 FQGNSA. The CDR3 is 14 amino acids. The CDR3 DNA sequence: TGTGCCAGCAGCTTCGGGACGGGGCCCGGGGAGCTGTTTTTT. It encodes CASSFGTGPGELFF.

This clonotype was seen at least ten times. The chain links TRBV12-3 or TRBV12-4 to TRBJ2-7, with 7 bases fitting TRBD1. Trimming took 6 bases from V and 3 from J; bases not matched to a gene: 11. The CDR3 totals 15 residues. The CDR3 DNA reads TGTGCCAGCAGCTTCGATCCCCACAGGGGCTACGAGCAGTACTTC. This gives the protein CASSFDPHRGYEQYF.

This clonotype was observed a handful of times. The chain carries TRBV29-1 and TRBJ2-6; D unclear. The CDR3 extends over 13 amino acids. Per germline, CDR1 SQVTM and CDR2 ANQGSEA. V lost 4 bases to trimming and J lost 0 bases, with 4 bases between them. The CDR3 coding sequence is TGCAGCGTTGTGGCCTCTGGGGCCAACGTCCTGACTTTC. This encodes CSVVASGANVLTF.

The chain is built from TRBV10-2 and TRBJ2-7, with 12 bases fitting TRBD2. The germline gives CDR1 WSHSY, CDR2 SAAADI. The ends lost 8 bases at V and 4 bases at J; junction bases unmatched: 6. This CDR3 spans 14 amino acids. Here the CDR3 reads CASSGLAGQYEQYF. CDR3 nucleotides: TGCGCCAGCTCAGGACTAGCGGGACAGTACGAGCAGTACTTC.

The genes are TRBV10-3 and TRBJ1-1, with unresolved D. Germline assignment: CDR1 ENHRY and CDR2 SYGVKD. CDR3 length: 13 amino acids. Trimming took off 4 bases at V and 2 bases at J, with 8 bases between the two ends. This CDR3 is CAISVAENTEAFF. The CDR3 DNA is TGTGCCATCAGTGTGGCCGAAAACACTGAAGCTTTCTTT.

The rearrangement uses TRBV25-1 and TRBJ2-2; 7 nucleotides match TRBD2. J was trimmed by 5 bases and V by 3 bases; bases with no gene match: 9. This CDR3 has 16 residues. CDR1 and CDR2 (germline): MGHDK, SYGVNS. The CDR3 region has the DNA TGTGCCAGCAGTGATTTGACGGGAGGTAGAACCGGGGAGCTGTTTTTT. Protein: CASSDLTGGRTGELFF.

This clonotype was seen repeatedly, ten times or more. The chain combines TRBV12-3 or TRBV12-4 with TRBJ2-7; 8 bases map to TRBD2. The CDR3 extends over 14 amino acids. Germline trimming cut 5 bases from V and 2 bases from J; bases unmatched to any gene: 5. CDR3 region: CASSGLAGPYEQYF. In DNA, the CDR3 is TGTGCCAGCAGTGGATTAGCGGGACCCTACGAGCAGTACTTC.

This clonotype was counted ten times or more. The V call is TRBV7-9, the J call TRBJ2-5; possible D gene TRBD2, 5 bases. Germline CDR1 reads SEHNR; CDR2 reads FQNEAQ (reference sequence). This CDR3 region has 14 residues. The V end was cut by 3 bases, the J end by 0 bases, with 8 bases between. CDR3 in DNA: TGTGCCAGCAGCTTCGGGGAGTACCAAGAGACCCAGTACTTC. It yields the protein CASSFGEYQETQYF.

At least ten counts were recorded for this clonotype. This chain links TRBV30 with TRBJ2-4; D remains ambiguous. CDR1 and CDR2 from the germline V gene are GTSNPN and SVGIG (reference sequence). The V end lost 2 bases, the J end lost 2 bases, and 13 bases lay between the germline ends. The CDR3 runs to 15 residues. The CDR3 DNA follows: TGTGCCTGGAGTTGGTCGGTAGCCCCCAAAAACATTCAGTACTTC. Amino acid sequence: CAWSWSVAPKNIQYF.

This clonotype was detected ten times or more. This chain links TRBV28 with TRBJ2-5, with D perhaps being TRBD1 or TRBD2 (5 bases each). V gave up 6 bases and J gave up 5 bases, with 13 bases separating them. Germline V CDR1 and CDR2: MDHEN, SYDVKM. CDR3 size: 13 residues. CDR3 sequence (DNA): TGTGCCAGCAGGGGACCCGGCAGCGAGACCCAGTACTTC. Its protein product is CASRGPGSETQYF.

This clonotype occurred many times. The rearrangement joins TRBV28 to TRBJ1-5, with no clear D. V dropped 3 bases and J dropped 7 bases, with 13 bases sitting between them. This CDR3 has 14 residues. Germline values: CDR1 MDHEN, CDR2 SYDVKM. Here the CDR3 DNA reads TGTGCCAGCAGTTTTTTCCGGGGAGAACAGCCCCAGCATTTT. Translation: CASSFFRGEQPQHF.

This clonotype was found a few times. The chain carries TRBV7-9 and TRBJ2-7; D is ambiguous. This CDR3 is 14 amino acids long. V lost 3 bases and J 3 bases, leaving 12 bases between the germline ends. CDR1 is SEHNR, CDR2 FQNEAQ, per germline (reference sequence). The CDR3 loop reads CASSLVPGNYEQYF. The CDR3, as DNA: TGTGCCAGCAGCTTGGTTCCAGGTAACTACGAGCAGTACTTC.

The V and J genes are TRBV4-3 and TRBJ2-7; no definite D call. The V end lost 0 bases, the J end lost 3 bases, and 9 bases lay between the germline ends. Per the germline V gene, CDR1 is LGHNA and CDR2 is YSLEER. The CDR3 is made up of 14 amino acids. The CDR3, as DNA: TGCGCCAGCAGCCAAGATCGGGTGCACTACGAGCAGTACTTC. It codes for CASSQDRVHYEQYF.

The J gene is TRBJ2-5, the V gene TRBV7-8; a weak D match, TRBD2 (6 bases). The CDR3 consists of 21 residues. The germline gives CDR1 SGHVS, CDR2 FQNEAQ. The V end was cut by 2 bases, the J end by 1 base, with 29 bases between. CDR3 in amino acids: CASSLHWRREGSSLSQETQYF. The CDR3 nucleotides read TGTGCCAGCAGCTTACATTGGAGGCGGGAAGGAAGTTCGTTGTCCCAAGAGACCCAGTACTTC.

In its sample, this clonotype was seen many times. The V and J genes are TRBV28 and TRBJ1-5; 7 nucleotides match TRBD1. J gave up 1 base and V 6 bases, and 9 bases lay outside the gene matches. The length of the CDR3 is 16 residues. Germline V gene lookup returns CDR1 MDHEN and CDR2 SYDVKM. Written as DNA, the CDR3 is TGTGCCAGCAGCCCAGGACAGGAATGGAGCAATCAGCCCCAGCATTTT. The encoded protein is CASSPGQEWSNQPQHF.

This clonotype was seen only a few times. The genes are TRBV19 and TRBJ2-6, with TRBD1 as a possible D gene (5 bases). V shed 0 bases and J shed 4 bases, with 7 bases lying between them. Per germline, CDR1 LNHDA and CDR2 SQIVND (reference sequence). The CDR3 spans 15 residues. For the CDR3, the DNA is TGTGCCAGTAGTATAGAGGGGCCCGGGGCCAACGTCCTGACTTTC. Residues: CASSIEGPGANVLTF.

This clonotype has a count of ten or more. V gene TRBV12-3 or TRBV12-4 combines with J gene TRBJ2-7; the match to TRBD1 covers 8 bases. With V trimmed by 7 bases and J by 6 bases, 5 bases remained unmatched. The CDR3 loop spans 12 amino acids. The CDR3 loop reads CASTAGTGEQYF. CDR3 coding DNA: TGTGCCAGCACCGCCGGGACAGGCGAGCAGTACTTC.

This clonotype turned up a few times. The chain carries TRBV12-3 or TRBV12-4 and TRBJ1-5; TRBD1 matches at 8 bases. The CDR3 extends over 14 amino acids. V lost 5 bases and J lost 1; bases outside the gene matches: 1. In nucleotides, the CDR3 is TGTGCCAGCAGTAGGGACAGGAGCAATCAGCCCCAGCATTTT. Amino acid sequence: CASSRDRSNQPQHF.

This clonotype was counted at least ten times. In nucleotides, the CDR3 is TGTGCCAGTAGTATCGGACAGGGGGACACTGAAGCTTTCTTT. Encoded protein: CASSIGQGDTEAFF. The genes are TRBV19 and TRBJ1-1; 10 nucleotides align to TRBD1. The V segment lost 3 bases and the J segment 3 bases; nucleotides outside the gene matches: 1. The CDR3 loop spans 14 amino acids. From germline, CDR1 is LNHDA and CDR2 SQIVND (reference sequence). Using reference TRBV19 and TRBJ1-1 for the parts outside the CDR3, the full variable domain is DGGITQSPKYLFRKEGQNVTLSCEQNLNHDAMYWYRQDPGQGLRLIYYSQIVNDFQKGDIAEGYSVSREKKESFPLTVTSAQKNPTAFYLCASSIGQGDTEAFFGQGTRLTVV.

This clonotype was observed many times. The chain has TRBV24-1 and TRBJ1-2; weak D call: TRBD1 (6 bases). The CDR3 is made up of 13 amino acids. Trimming shortened V by 1 base and J by 8 bases, and 10 bases separated the two germline ends. The germline CDR1 and CDR2 sequences are KGHDR and SFDVKD. This chain's CDR3 is CATSDLQGGGYTF. CDR3 DNA sequence: TGTGCCACCAGTGATTTACAGGGCGGCGGCTACACCTTC.

This clonotype was recorded many times. The rearrangement links TRBV10-3 to TRBJ1-1, with TRBD1 as a possible D gene (6 bases). This CDR3 is built from 13 residues. The V gene lost 4 bases and the J gene lost 0 bases, with 6 bases spanning the gap. Germline V gene lookup returns CDR1 ENHRY and CDR2 SYGVKD. This CDR3 reads CAISGQVNTEAFF. CDR3 coding DNA: TGTGCCATCAGTGGACAGGTGAACACTGAAGCTTTCTTT.

This sequence joins TRBV11-2 and TRBJ1-2, with D tentatively TRBD1 (5 bases). V was pared by 0 bases and J by 6 bases, with 17 bases between. Germline loops: CDR1 SGHAT, CDR2 FQNNGV. The CDR3 covers 16 residues. In nucleotides, the CDR3 is TGTGCCAGCAGCTTAGAAATTTGGGGGGGAAATGATGGCTACACCTTC. As protein: CASSLEIWGGNDGYTF. The full variable domain, rest sourced from reference TRBV11-2 and TRBJ1-2, is EAGVAQSPRYKIIEKRQSVAFWCNPISGHATLYWYQQILGQGPKLLIQFQNNGVVDDSQLPKDRFSAERLKGVDSTLKIQPAKLEDSAVYLCASSLEIWGGNDGYTFGSGTRLTVV.

The chain carries TRBV3-1 and TRBJ2-1, with 13 nucleotides matching TRBD2. The CDR3 contains 17 residues. Unmatched junction bases numbered 8, after V lost 1 base and J lost 8 bases. Germline V gives CDR1 LGHDT, CDR2 YNNKEL (reference sequence). The CDR3 DNA sequence: TGTGCCAGCAGCCAAGCCCGACTAGCGGGAGGATTGGATGAGCAGTTCTTC. It translates to CASSQARLAGGLDEQFF.